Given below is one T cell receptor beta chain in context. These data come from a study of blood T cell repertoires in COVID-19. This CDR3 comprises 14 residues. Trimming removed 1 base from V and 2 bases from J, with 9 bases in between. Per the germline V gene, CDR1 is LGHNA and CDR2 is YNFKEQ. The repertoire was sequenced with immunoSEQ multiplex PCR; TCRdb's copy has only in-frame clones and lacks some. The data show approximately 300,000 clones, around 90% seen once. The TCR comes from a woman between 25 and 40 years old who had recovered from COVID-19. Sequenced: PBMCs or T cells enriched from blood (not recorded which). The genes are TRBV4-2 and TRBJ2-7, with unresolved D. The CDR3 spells CASSQVLTTYEQYF. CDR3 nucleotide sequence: TGTGCCAGCAGCCAAGTCCTGACAACCTACGAGCAGTACTTC.